These 8 T cell receptor beta chains were all obtained from the same sample, sequenced in a study of technical replicates of blood from a few donors. Only in-frame clones appear in the TCRdb table, and some are missing; sequencing was by immunoSEQ multiplex PCR. The data contain some 13,000 clones, 95% of them singletons. The sequenced material came from PBMCs. These receptor sequences come from a human donor in good health.

The V and J genes are TRBV5-1 and TRBJ1-4, with 8 bases matching TRBD1. Germline loops: CDR1 SGHRS, CDR2 YFSETQ. CDR3 size: 14 residues. Trimming cost V 3 bases and J 8 bases; bases outside gene matches: 6. The CDR3 coding sequence is TGCGCCAGCAGCTCGACAGGGGAGAGGGAAAAACTGTTTTTT. Translating gives CASSSTGEREKLFF. Together with reference TRBV5-1 and TRBJ1-4, the CDR3 gives the full variable domain: KAGVTQTPRYLIKTRGQQVTLSCSPISGHRSVSWYQQTPGQGLQFLFEYFSETQRNKGNFPGRFSGRQFSNSRSEMNVSTLELGDSALYLCASSSTGEREKLFFGSGTQLSVL.

The chain is built from TRBV4-1 and TRBJ1-1, with 7 bases fitting TRBD1. V was pared by 1 base and J by 3 bases, with 5 bases of the junction left unmatched. CDR1 is MGHRA and CDR2 is YSYEKL in the germline V gene. The CDR3 covers 15 residues. CDR3 sequence reads: CASSQVDRRDTEAFF. CDR3 bases: TGCGCCAGCAGCCAAGTGGACAGGCGGGACACTGAAGCTTTCTTT.

The J gene is TRBJ2-1, the V gene TRBV4-1; D is unclear. Germline values: CDR1 MGHRA, CDR2 YSYEKL. CDR3 length: 15 residues. V was clipped by 0 bases and J by 2 bases, with 8 bases between them. As DNA, the CDR3 is TGCGCCAGCAGCCAAGATGAAGCACCCTACAATGAGCAGTTCTTC. Translated: CASSQDEAPYNEQFF.

The chain employs TRBV28 and TRBJ2-7, with 10 bases aligning to TRBD1. The V and J ends lost 7 bases and 6 bases, in that order; junction bases with no gene match: 3. This CDR3 region has 12 residues. CDR1 is MDHEN, CDR2 SYDVKM, per germline. The CDR3 coding sequence is TGTGCCAGCAAAGGGACAGGGGCCGAGCAGTACTTC. This gives the protein CASKGTGAEQYF.

The gene calls are TRBV6-1 and TRBJ2-7, with 9 bases lining up with TRBD2. Germline V gene sequence: CDR1 MNHNS, CDR2 SASEGT. Trimming removed 4 bases from V and 4 bases from J; junction bases left unmatched: 8. This CDR3 has 15 amino acids. DNA of the CDR3: TGTGCCAGCAGTGGGCGGGAGGGGGCTGCTTACGAGCAGTACTTC. This gives the protein CASSGREGAAYEQYF.

This clone occurred once. The rearrangement joins TRBV15 to TRBJ2-5; D perhaps matches TRBD2 (5 bases). This CDR3 has 18 amino acids. With 0 bases removed from V and 3 bases from J, the gap between germline ends came to 20 bases. Germline CDR1 and CDR2: LNHNV and YYDKDF (reference sequence). CDR3 in amino acids: CATSRDPSGKGSEETQYF. Written as DNA, the CDR3 is TGTGCCACCAGCAGAGATCCTTCCGGGAAGGGTTCGGAAGAGACCCAGTACTTC.

V is TRBV11-2 and J is TRBJ2-3, with 8 positions matching TRBD1. Germline values: CDR1 SGHAT, CDR2 FQNNGV. J lost 5 bases, V lost 6 bases, and 4 bases had no gene match. The CDR3 has 13 residues. This chain's CDR3 is CASRTGQVDTQYF. The DNA of the CDR3 is TGTGCCAGCAGAACGGGACAGGTAGATACGCAGTATTTT.

V usage is TRBV7-9 and J usage is TRBJ2-3; 9 nucleotides line up with TRBD1. Germline trimming cut 3 bases from V and 6 bases from J; bases unmatched to any gene: 4. The CDR3 spans 14 residues. CDR1 and CDR2 (germline): SEHNR, FQNEAQ (reference sequence). The CDR3 DNA reads TGTGCCAGCAGCTTGGGGACAGGGCTGGATACGCAGTATTTT. Translating gives CASSLGTGLDTQYF.